The sequence of this TCR beta chain was determined in a study of response to subunit inactivated influenza vaccine. Study outcomes and limitations: The study's authors posited that every seasonal influenza vaccination enlists few new T cells.

TCRdb itself ran the RT-PCR reads through MiXCR, one entry per CDR3 protein. The sample lists some 850,000 distinct CDR3 sequences, 15% to 20% occurring once. On this clonotype: Its cognate antigen is unknown.

The specimen was PBMCs from blood, collected roughly 5 days after vaccination. The sequence came from a man in his forties or fifties who received an inactivated influenza vaccine.

This CDR3 is CASSSPNSYEQYF. For the CDR3, the DNA is TGTGCCAGCAGCAGTCCTAACTCCTACGAGCAGTACTTC. The chain carries TRBV7-2 and TRBJ2-7; no reliable D call. In germline, CDR1 is SGHTA, CDR2 FQGNSA. The CDR3 totals 13 residues. V lost 5 bases and J 0 bases, leaving 8 bases between the germline ends.